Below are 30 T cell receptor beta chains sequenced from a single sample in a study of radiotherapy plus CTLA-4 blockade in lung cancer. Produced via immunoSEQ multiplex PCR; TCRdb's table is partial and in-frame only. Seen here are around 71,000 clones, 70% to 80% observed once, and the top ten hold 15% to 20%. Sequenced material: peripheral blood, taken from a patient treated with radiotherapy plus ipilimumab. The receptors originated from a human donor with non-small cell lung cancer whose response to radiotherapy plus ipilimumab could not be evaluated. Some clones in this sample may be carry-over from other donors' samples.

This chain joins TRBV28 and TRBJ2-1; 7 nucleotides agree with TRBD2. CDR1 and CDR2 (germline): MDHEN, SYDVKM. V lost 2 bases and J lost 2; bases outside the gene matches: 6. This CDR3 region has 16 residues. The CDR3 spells CASSLMEGLTYNEQFF. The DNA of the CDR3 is TGTGCCAGCAGTTTAATGGAGGGACTAACCTACAATGAGCAGTTCTTC. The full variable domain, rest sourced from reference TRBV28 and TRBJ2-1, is DVKVTQSSRYLVKRTGEKVFLECVQDMDHENMFWYRQDPGLGLRLIYFSYDVKMKEKGDIPEGYSVSREKKERFSLILESASTNQTSMYLCASSLMEGLTYNEQFFGPGTRLTVL.

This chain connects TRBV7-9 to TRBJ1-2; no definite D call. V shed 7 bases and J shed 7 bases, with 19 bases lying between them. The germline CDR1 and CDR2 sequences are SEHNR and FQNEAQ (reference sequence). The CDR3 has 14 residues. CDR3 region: CASNPERPAPGYTF. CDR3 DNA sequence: TGTGCCAGCAACCCGGAGCGCCCGGCGCCTGGCTACACCTTC. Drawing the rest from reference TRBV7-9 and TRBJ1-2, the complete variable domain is DTGVSQNPRHKITKRGQNVTFRCDPISEHNRLYWYRQTLGQGPEFLTYFQNEAQLEKSRLLSDRFSAERPKGSFSTLEIQRTEQGDSAMYLCASNPERPAPGYTFGSGTRLTVV.

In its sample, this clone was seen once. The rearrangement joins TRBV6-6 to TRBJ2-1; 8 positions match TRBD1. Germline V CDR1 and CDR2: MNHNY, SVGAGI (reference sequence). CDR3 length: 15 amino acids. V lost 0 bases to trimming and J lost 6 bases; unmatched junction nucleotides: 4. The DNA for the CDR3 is TGTGCCAGCAGTTACTCCGGACAGGGAGGCAATGAGCAGTTCTTC. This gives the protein CASSYSGQGGNEQFF.

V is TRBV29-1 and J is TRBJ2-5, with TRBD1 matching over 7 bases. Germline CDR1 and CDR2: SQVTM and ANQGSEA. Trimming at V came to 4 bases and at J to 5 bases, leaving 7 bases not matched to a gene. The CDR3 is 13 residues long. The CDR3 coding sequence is TGCAGCGTTGGAACTACAGGGGCCGAGACCCAGTACTTC. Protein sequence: CSVGTTGAETQYF.

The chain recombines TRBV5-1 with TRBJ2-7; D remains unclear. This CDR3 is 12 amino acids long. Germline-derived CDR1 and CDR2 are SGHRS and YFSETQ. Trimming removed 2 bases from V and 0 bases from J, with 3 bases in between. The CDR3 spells CASSLLSYEQYF. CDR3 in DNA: TGCGCCAGCAGCTTACTCTCCTACGAGCAGTACTTC.

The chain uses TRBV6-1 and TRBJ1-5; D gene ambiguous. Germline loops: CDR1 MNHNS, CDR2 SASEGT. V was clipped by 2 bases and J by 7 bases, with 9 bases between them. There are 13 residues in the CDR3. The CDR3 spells CASSERTDQPQHF. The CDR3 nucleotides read TGTGCCAGCAGTGAAAGGACTGACCAGCCCCAGCATTTT.

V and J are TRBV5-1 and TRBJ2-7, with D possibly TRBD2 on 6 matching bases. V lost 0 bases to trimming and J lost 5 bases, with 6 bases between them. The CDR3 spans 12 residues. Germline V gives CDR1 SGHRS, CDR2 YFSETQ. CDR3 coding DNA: TGCGCCAGCAGCTTGGCGGGGGACGAGCAGTACTTC. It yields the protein CASSLAGDEQYF.

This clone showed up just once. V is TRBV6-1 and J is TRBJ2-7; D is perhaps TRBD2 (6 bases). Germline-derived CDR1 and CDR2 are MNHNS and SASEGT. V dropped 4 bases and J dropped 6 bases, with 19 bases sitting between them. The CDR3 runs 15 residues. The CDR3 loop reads CASSAIWEEAPEQYF. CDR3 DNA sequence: TGTGCCAGCAGTGCGATATGGGAGGAGGCCCCCGAGCAGTACTTC.

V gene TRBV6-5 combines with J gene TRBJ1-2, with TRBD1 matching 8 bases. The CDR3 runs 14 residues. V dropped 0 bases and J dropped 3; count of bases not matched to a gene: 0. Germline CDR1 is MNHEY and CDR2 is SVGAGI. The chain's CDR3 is CASSYSDRDYGYTF. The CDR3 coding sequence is TGTGCCAGCAGTTACTCGGACAGGGACTATGGCTACACCTTC.

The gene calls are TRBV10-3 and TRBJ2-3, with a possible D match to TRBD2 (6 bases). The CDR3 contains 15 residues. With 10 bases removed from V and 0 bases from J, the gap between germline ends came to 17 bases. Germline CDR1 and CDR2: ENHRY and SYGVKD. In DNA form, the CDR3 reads TGTGCCACGCGGGGCGGGACTTCAAGCACAGATACGCAGTATTTT. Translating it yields CATRGGTSSTDTQYF.

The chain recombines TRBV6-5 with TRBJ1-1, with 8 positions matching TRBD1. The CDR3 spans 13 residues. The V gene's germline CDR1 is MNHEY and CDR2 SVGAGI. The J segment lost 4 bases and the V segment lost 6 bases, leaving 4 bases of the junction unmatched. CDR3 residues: CASRQGGGTEAFF. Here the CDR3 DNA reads TGTGCCAGCAGACAGGGGGGAGGCACTGAAGCTTTCTTT.

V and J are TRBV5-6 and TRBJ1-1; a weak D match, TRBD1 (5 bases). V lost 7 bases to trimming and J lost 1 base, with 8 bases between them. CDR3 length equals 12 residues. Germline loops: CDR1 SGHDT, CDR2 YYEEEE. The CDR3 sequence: CASGQGNTEAFF. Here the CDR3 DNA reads TGTGCCAGCGGCCAGGGGAACACTGAAGCTTTCTTT. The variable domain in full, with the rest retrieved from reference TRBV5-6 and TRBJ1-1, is DAGVTQSPTHLIKTRGQQVTLRCSPKSGHDTVSWYQQALGQGPQFIFQYYEEEERQRGNFPDRFSGHQFPNYSSELNVNALLLGDSALYLCASGQGNTEAFFGQGTRLTVV.

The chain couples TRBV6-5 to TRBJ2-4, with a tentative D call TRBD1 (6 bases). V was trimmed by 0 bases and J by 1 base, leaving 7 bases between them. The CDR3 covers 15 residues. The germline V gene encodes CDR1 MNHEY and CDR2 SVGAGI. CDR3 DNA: TGTGCCAGCAGTTACTCGAGGGGGGCCAAAAACATTCAGTACTTC. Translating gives CASSYSRGAKNIQYF.

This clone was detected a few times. The CDR3 sequence is CASSFRGDRGGPTDTQYF. Written as DNA, the CDR3 is TGTGCCAGCAGCTTTCGAGGGGACAGGGGAGGCCCCACAGATACGCAGTATTTT. The chain recombines TRBV7-3 with TRBJ2-3; 10 positions agree with TRBD1. The CDR3 totals 18 residues. The ends lost 3 bases at V and 2 bases at J; junction bases unmatched: 11. The germline CDR1 and CDR2 sequences are SGHTA and FQGTGA.

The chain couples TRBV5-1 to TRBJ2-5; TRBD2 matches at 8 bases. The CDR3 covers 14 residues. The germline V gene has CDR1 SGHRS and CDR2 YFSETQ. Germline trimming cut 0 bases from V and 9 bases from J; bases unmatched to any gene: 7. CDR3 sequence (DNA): TGCGCCAGCAGCTTGGACGGGACCGGGGGGGCCCAGTACTTC. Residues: CASSLDGTGGAQYF.

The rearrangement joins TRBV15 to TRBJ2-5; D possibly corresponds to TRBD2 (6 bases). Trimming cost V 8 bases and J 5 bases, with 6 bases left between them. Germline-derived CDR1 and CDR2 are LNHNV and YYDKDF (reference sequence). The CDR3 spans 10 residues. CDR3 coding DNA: TGTGCCACCGGAGGGGAGACCCAGTACTTC. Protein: CATGGETQYF.

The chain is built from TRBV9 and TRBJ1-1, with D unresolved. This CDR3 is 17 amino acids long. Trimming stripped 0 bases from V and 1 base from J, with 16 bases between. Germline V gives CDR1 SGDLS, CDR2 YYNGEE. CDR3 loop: CASSVAPGGSGNTEAFF. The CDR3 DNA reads TGTGCCAGCAGCGTAGCCCCGGGAGGATCAGGGAACACTGAAGCTTTCTTT.

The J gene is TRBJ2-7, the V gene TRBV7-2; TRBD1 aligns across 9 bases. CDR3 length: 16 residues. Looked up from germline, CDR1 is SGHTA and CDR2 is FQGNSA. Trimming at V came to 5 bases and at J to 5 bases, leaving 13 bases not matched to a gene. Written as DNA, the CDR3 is TGTGCCAGCAGCGCGCAATCCGGGACAGGGATGAACGAGCAGTACTTC. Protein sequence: CASSAQSGTGMNEQYF. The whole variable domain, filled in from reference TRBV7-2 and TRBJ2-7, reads GAGVSQSPSNKVTEKGKDVELRCDPISGHTALYWYRQSLGQGLEFLIYFQGNSAPDKSGLPSDRFSAERTGGSVSTLTIQRTQQEDSAVYLCASSAQSGTGMNEQYFGPGTRLTVT.

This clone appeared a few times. The CDR3 reads CASSLDRGSSGANVLTF. The DNA for the CDR3 is TGTGCCAGCAGCCTGGACAGGGGCAGCTCTGGGGCCAACGTCCTGACTTTC. The chain combines TRBV7-9 with TRBJ2-6, with 9 bases fitting TRBD1. V was clipped by 5 bases and J by 0 bases; unmatched bases: 5. This CDR3 region has 17 residues. Germline V gives CDR1 SEHNR, CDR2 FQNEAQ (reference sequence).

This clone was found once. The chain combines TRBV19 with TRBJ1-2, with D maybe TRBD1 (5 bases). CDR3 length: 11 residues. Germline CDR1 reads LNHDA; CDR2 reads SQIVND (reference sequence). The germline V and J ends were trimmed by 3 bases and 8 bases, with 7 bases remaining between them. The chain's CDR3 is CASSIRGGYTF. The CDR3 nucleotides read TGTGCCAGTAGTATCCGGGGGGGCTACACCTTC.

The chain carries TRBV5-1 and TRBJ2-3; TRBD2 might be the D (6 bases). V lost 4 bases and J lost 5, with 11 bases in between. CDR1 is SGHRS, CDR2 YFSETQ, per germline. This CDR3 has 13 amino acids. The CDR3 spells CASSRRDRDTQYF. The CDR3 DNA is TGCGCCAGCAGCCGGCGGGACCGAGATACGCAGTATTTT.

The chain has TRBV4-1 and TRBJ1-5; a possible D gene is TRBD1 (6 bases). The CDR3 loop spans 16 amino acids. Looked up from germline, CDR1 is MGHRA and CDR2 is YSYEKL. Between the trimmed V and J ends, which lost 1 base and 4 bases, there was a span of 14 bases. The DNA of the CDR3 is TGCGCCAGCAGCCAAGGGGGGACACCGTTTAATCAGCCCCAGCATTTT. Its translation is CASSQGGTPFNQPQHF.

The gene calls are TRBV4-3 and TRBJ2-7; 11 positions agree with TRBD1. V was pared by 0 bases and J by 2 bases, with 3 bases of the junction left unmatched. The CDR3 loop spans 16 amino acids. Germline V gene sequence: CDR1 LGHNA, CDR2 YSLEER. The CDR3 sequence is CASSQDWGQGAYEQYF. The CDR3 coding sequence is TGCGCCAGCAGCCAAGATTGGGGACAGGGGGCCTACGAGCAGTACTTC.

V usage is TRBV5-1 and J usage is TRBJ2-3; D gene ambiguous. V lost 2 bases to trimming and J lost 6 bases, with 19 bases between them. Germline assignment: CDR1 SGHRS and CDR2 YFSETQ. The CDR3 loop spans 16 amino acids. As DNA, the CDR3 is TGCGCCAGCAGCTTACAAGGTAGTCGGGTCTTGGATACGCAGTATTTT. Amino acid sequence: CASSLQGSRVLDTQYF.

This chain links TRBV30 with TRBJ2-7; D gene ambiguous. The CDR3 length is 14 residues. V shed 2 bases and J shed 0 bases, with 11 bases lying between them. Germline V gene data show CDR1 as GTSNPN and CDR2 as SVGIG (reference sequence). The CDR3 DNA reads TGTGCCTGGAGTTGGAGCAGATCCTCCTACGAGCAGTACTTC. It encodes CAWSWSRSSYEQYF.

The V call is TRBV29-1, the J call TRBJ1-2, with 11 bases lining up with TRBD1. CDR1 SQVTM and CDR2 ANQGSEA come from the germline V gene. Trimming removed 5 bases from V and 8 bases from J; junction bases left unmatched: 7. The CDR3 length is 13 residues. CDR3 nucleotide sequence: TGCAGCGTTAGGACAGGGGGCGTCTCCGGCTACACCTTC. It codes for CSVRTGGVSGYTF. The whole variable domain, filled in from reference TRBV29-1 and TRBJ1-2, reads SAVISQKPSRDICQRGTSLTIQCQVDSQVTMMFWYRQQPGQSLTLIATANQGSEATYESGFVIDKFPISRPNLTFSTLTVSNMSPEDSSIYLCSVRTGGVSGYTFGSGTRLTVV.

Here the CDR3 reads CASSLQGGTEAFF. In DNA form, the CDR3 reads TGTGCCAGCAGCCTACAGGGGGGCACTGAAGCTTTCTTT. The rearrangement joins TRBV6-5 to TRBJ1-1, with 8 bases lining up with TRBD1. With 6 bases clipped from V and 4 bases from J, the junction kept 4 bases outside the gene matches. From germline, CDR1 is MNHEY and CDR2 SVGAGI. This CDR3 region has 13 residues.

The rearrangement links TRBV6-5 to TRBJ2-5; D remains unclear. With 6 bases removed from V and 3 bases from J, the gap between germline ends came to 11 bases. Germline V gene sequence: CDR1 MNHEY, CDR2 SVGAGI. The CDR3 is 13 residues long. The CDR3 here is CASSRSTEETQYF. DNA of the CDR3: TGTGCCAGCAGCCGAAGTACTGAAGAGACCCAGTACTTC.

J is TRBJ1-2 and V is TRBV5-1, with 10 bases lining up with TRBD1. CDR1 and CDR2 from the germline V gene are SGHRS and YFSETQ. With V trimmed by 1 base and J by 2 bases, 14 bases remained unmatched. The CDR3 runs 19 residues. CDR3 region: CASSLKRATRDRGNYGYTF. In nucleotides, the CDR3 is TGCGCCAGCAGCTTGAAAAGGGCCACTAGGGACAGGGGCAACTATGGCTACACCTTC. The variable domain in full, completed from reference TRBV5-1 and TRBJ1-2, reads KAGVTQTPRYLIKTRGQQVTLSCSPISGHRSVSWYQQTPGQGLQFLFEYFSETQRNKGNFPGRFSGRQFSNSRSEMNVSTLELGDSALYLCASSLKRATRDRGNYGYTFGSGTRLTVV.

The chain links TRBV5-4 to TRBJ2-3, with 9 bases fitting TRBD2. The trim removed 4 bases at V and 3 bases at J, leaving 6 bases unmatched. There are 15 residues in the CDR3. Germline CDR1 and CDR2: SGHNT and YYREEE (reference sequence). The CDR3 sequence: CASSRTSERTDTQYF. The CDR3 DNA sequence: TGTGCCAGCAGCCGGACTAGCGAGCGAACAGATACGCAGTATTTT.